These 4 T cell receptor beta chains originate from one sample sequenced in a study of shared clonotypes between healthy human individuals. TCRdb's table, derived via immunoSEQ multiplex PCR, lists solely in-frame clones and lacks some. The repertoire has over a million clones, roughly 74% of them found once; the top ten carry roughly 0.61%. The source material was memory CD4+ T cells from PBMCs. Subset specified: CD45RA-negative fraction. The receptors originated from a man younger than 30 in good health. Some clones in this sample may be carry-over from other donors' samples.

On this clone: Other DNA sequences in this specimen translate into the identical CDR3. V is TRBV19 and J is TRBJ2-7, with 8 bases fitting TRBD1. V dropped 4 bases and J dropped 2; count of bases not matched to a gene: 4. The CDR3 sequence is 14 residues long. CDR1 is LNHDA and CDR2 is SQIVND in the germline V gene (reference sequence). This CDR3 reads CASSTGDRPYEQYF. The CDR3 coding sequence is TGTGCCAGTAGTACAGGGGACAGGCCCTACGAGCAGTACTTC. Based on the CDR3 plus reference TRBV19 and TRBJ2-7, the full variable domain is DGGITQSPKYLFRKEGQNVTLSCEQNLNHDAMYWYRQDPGQGLRLIYYSQIVNDFQKGDIAEGYSVSREKKESFPLTVTSAQKNPTAFYLCASSTGDRPYEQYFGPGTRLTVT.

This chain joins TRBV27 and TRBJ1-2; no firm D call. Germline V gene sequence: CDR1 MNHEY, CDR2 SMNVEV (reference sequence). The CDR3 is made up of 13 amino acids. Trimming took off 2 bases at V and 0 bases at J, with 4 bases between the two ends. The CDR3 DNA is TGTGCCAGCAGTTTAGATCCTAACTATGGCTACACCTTC. It yields the protein CASSLDPNYGYTF.

The rearrangement links TRBV7-3 to TRBJ1-1, with a tentative D call TRBD1 (5 bases). Germline V gene data show CDR1 as SGHTA and CDR2 as FQGTGA. Trimming removed 5 bases at V and 1 base at J, with 14 bases between. This CDR3 is 15 amino acids long. CDR3 protein: CASSPDGHQNTEAFF. Here the CDR3 DNA reads TGTGCCAGCAGCCCCGACGGACACCAGAACACTGAAGCTTTCTTT.

The chain is built from TRBV7-8 and TRBJ2-5; no definite D call. CDR3 length: 12 amino acids. Germline V gene lookup returns CDR1 SGHVS and CDR2 FQNEAQ. V was clipped by 11 bases and J by 0 bases, with 10 bases between them. CDR3: CALGSYQETQYF. CDR3 DNA: TGTGCCCTCGGCTCCTACCAAGAGACCCAGTACTTC. Looking up the rest from reference TRBV7-8 and TRBJ2-5 gives the full variable domain: GAGVSQSPRYKVAKRGQDVALRCDPISGHVSLFWYQQALGQGPEFLTYFQNEAQLDKSGLPSDRFFAERPEGSVSTLKIQRTQQEDSAVYLCALGSYQETQYFGPGTRLLVL.